These 31 T cell receptor beta chains were all obtained from the same sample, sequenced in a study of T cells in Graves' hyperthyroidism and ophthalmopathy. It was RNA transcripts that yielded the amplified TCR beta CDR3 regions. The primer set for the first-round RT-PCR of the TCR CDR3 was HTBI. TCRdb redid the calling of the multiplex PCR reads with MiXCR, one entry per CDR3 protein. The sample lists roughly 250,000 distinct CDR3 sequences, just over 14% occurring once. The sample consisted of blood. Receptor source: a woman between 35 and 50 years old with Graves' hyperthyroidism that later progressed to Graves' ophthalmopathy.

Only a few counts were recorded for this clonotype. The chain carries TRBV3-1 and TRBJ1-3; perhaps TRBD1 as D (5 bases). V was cut by 2 bases and J by 7 bases, with 9 bases left in between. This CDR3 has 13 residues. Per the germline V gene, CDR1 is LGHDT and CDR2 is YNNKEL (reference sequence). Here the CDR3 reads CASSQQKGNTIYF. CDR3 coding DNA: TGTGCCAGCAGCCAACAGAAGGGGAACACCATATATTTT.

This clonotype was detected many times. The rearrangement uses TRBV28 and TRBJ2-3, with 8 bases fitting TRBD1. The CDR3 is 15 amino acids. Trimming removed 5 bases from V and 1 base from J; junction bases left unmatched: 5. CDR1 is MDHEN and CDR2 is SYDVKM in the germline V gene. The CDR3 bases are TGTGCCAGCAGTCTATCGGGACAGGGCACAGATACGCAGTATTTT. This translates into CASSLSGQGTDTQYF.

This clonotype has just a few counts. The V gene is TRBV7-9, the J gene TRBJ1-4, with D maybe TRBD1 (6 bases). The V gene lost 1 base and the J gene lost 5 bases, with 8 bases spanning the gap. Germline V gene sequence: CDR1 SEHNR, CDR2 FQNEAQ (reference sequence). The length of the CDR3 is 14 residues. The CDR3 protein is CASSLVQGNEKLFF. The CDR3 DNA sequence: TGTGCCAGCAGCTTAGTCCAGGGGAATGAAAAACTGTTTTTT.

In the case of this clonotype: A much larger clone lies a single base off, so this may be a read error. The V gene is TRBV3-1, the J gene TRBJ2-7; TRBD2 aligns across 12 bases. The CDR3 is 15 residues long. In germline, CDR1 is LGHDT, CDR2 YNNKEL (reference sequence). The CDR3 DNA reads as TGTGCCAGCAGTCAGGGACTAGCGGGTACCTACGAGCAGCACTTC. Its protein product is CASSQGLAGTYEQHF.

This clonotype occurred many times. The CDR3 DNA reads as TGTGCCACCAGCAGAGATTGGGCCCTGAACACTGAAGCTTTCTTT. The encoded protein is CATSRDWALNTEAFF. The rearrangement uses TRBV15 and TRBJ1-1; D ambiguous. Germline CDR1 is LNHNV and CDR2 is YYDKDF (reference sequence). The CDR3 loop spans 15 amino acids. V lost 0 bases and J lost 0, with 8 bases in between.

This clonotype was recorded a few times. The rearrangement uses TRBV5-8 and TRBJ1-5; no firm D call. The CDR3 runs 14 residues. Trimming removed 3 bases from V and 5 bases from J, with 12 bases in between. Germline CDR1 SGHTS, CDR2 YDEGEE. In DNA form, the CDR3 reads TGTGCCAGCAGCTCTTATAGGGAAGATCAGCCCCAGCATTTT. This translates into CASSSYREDQPQHF.

This clonotype was found many times. The chain employs TRBV28 and TRBJ2-7; TRBD1 aligns across 7 bases. Per the germline V gene, CDR1 is MDHEN and CDR2 is SYDVKM. V lost 6 bases to trimming and J lost 2 bases; unmatched junction nucleotides: 4. The CDR3 loop spans 13 amino acids. In DNA form, the CDR3 reads TGTGCCAGCAGGGTACAGGGGCCCTACGAGCAGTACTTC. It is translated as CASRVQGPYEQYF.

This clonotype was seen repeatedly, ten times or more. The V call is TRBV28, the J call TRBJ2-7, with TRBD1 matching over 8 bases. V shed 5 bases, J shed 7 bases, and the junction held 10 bases outside the gene matches. Looked up from germline, CDR1 is MDHEN and CDR2 is SYDVKM. The length of the CDR3 is 14 residues. The CDR3 DNA sequence: TGTGCCAGCAGTCCCCGGACAGGGTGGGTGGAGCAGTACTTC. Protein product: CASSPRTGWVEQYF.

Ten or more counts support this clonotype. This sequence joins TRBV29-1 and TRBJ2-7; 13 bases match TRBD2. The CDR3 loop spans 18 amino acids. Germline values: CDR1 SQVTM, CDR2 ANQGSEA. Trimming at V came to 0 bases and at J to 2 bases, leaving 10 bases not matched to a gene. The CDR3 loop is CSVEDERLAGGSAYEQYF. DNA for the CDR3: TGCAGCGTTGAAGATGAGAGACTAGCGGGAGGTTCGGCCTACGAGCAGTACTTC.

This clonotype was recorded many times. The chain uses TRBV6-5 and TRBJ2-3; the match to TRBD2 covers 8 bases. V lost 2 bases to trimming and J lost 2 bases; unmatched junction nucleotides: 9. The length of the CDR3 is 17 residues. Germline V gene data show CDR1 as MNHEY and CDR2 as SVGAGI. CDR3 in amino acids: CASSYLKWTSLTDTQYF. CDR3 DNA sequence: TGTGCCAGCAGTTACCTCAAGTGGACTAGCCTCACAGATACGCAGTATTTT.

In its sample, this clonotype was seen many times. CDR3 in DNA: TGCGCCAGCACGGGCGATAACTACAATGAGCAGTTCTTC. Amino acid sequence: CASTGDNYNEQFF. The rearrangement uses TRBV10-2 and TRBJ2-1; D is unresolved. CDR1 WSHSY and CDR2 SAAADI come from the germline V gene. V lost 7 bases, J lost 3 bases, and 10 bases lay in between. The CDR3 is 13 amino acids.

There are many counts of this clonotype. The CDR3 reads CASSPDRTNEKLFF. For the CDR3, the DNA is TGTGCCAGTAGTCCGGACAGAACTAATGAAAAACTGTTTTTT. The chain uses TRBV19 and TRBJ1-4; possible D gene TRBD1, 6 bases. The CDR3 totals 14 residues. From germline, CDR1 is LNHDA and CDR2 SQIVND (reference sequence). V lost 5 bases and J 1 base, leaving 8 bases between the germline ends.

This clonotype was recorded many times. The V gene is TRBV7-8, the J gene TRBJ2-2; tentatively, D is TRBD1 or TRBD2 (5 bases each). The CDR3 is made up of 13 amino acids. V was trimmed by 1 base and J by 6 bases, leaving 6 bases between them. Germline CDR1 SGHVS, CDR2 FQNEAQ. The CDR3 DNA reads TGTGCCAGCAGCTTAGGGGGGTCCGGGGAGCTGTTTTTT. Protein product: CASSLGGSGELFF.

This clonotype was picked up many times. V and J are TRBV28 and TRBJ2-7; no firm D call. CDR1 is MDHEN and CDR2 is SYDVKM in the germline V gene. V was shortened by 5 bases and J by 7 bases, with 12 bases between the two germline ends. This CDR3 has 12 amino acids. In nucleotides, the CDR3 is TGTGCCAGCAGTGTAACCCCTCGAGAGCAGTACTTC. It specifies CASSVTPREQYF.

This clonotype was detected many times. V is TRBV28 and J is TRBJ2-7; tentative D call: TRBD1 (6 bases). Per germline, CDR1 MDHEN and CDR2 SYDVKM. This CDR3 contains 15 residues. Trimming pared 5 bases from V and 3 bases from J, leaving 17 bases between. The CDR3 is CASSPAGVKDYEQYF. DNA of the CDR3: TGTGCCAGCAGTCCAGCAGGGGTTAAGGACTACGAGCAGTACTTC.

This clonotype has ten or more counts. This CDR3 is CASSLQGRAETQYF. CDR3 in DNA: TGTGCCAGCTCACTCCAGGGTCGGGCAGAGACCCAGTACTTC. V is TRBV18 and J is TRBJ2-5; D perhaps matches TRBD1 (5 bases). Germline V gene data show CDR1 as KGHSH and CDR2 as LQKENI. The CDR3 spans 14 residues. Between the trimmed V and J ends, which lost 4 bases and 4 bases, there was a span of 13 bases.

There are many counts of this clonotype. The chain links TRBV20-1 to TRBJ2-7, with TRBD2 identical over 10 bases. The CDR3 runs 14 residues. The germline CDR1 and CDR2 sequences are DFQATT and SNEGSKA (reference sequence). V shed 2 bases and J 6 bases; nucleotides not matched to a gene: 7. CDR3 region: CSARTLAGAGEQYF. In DNA, the CDR3 is TGCAGTGCTAGAACCCTAGCGGGAGCGGGCGAGCAGTACTTC.

The V and J genes are TRBV28 and TRBJ2-1, with 11 bases fitting TRBD1. CDR1 is MDHEN and CDR2 is SYDVKM in the germline V gene. CDR3 length: 18 amino acids. J gave up 6 bases and V 6 bases, and 16 bases lay outside the gene matches. CDR3 in DNA: TGTGCCAGCAGGGTACGAAGGGACAGGGGGTCGAAGGGCAATGAGCAGTTCTTC. It yields the protein CASRVRRDRGSKGNEQFF.

Points on this clonotype: This could be a read error, since a much larger clone is one nucleotide away. CDR3 amino acids: CASSAGHLEQYF. The CDR3 DNA is TGTGCCAGCAGCGCCGGACACCTAGAGCAGTACTTC. The chain employs TRBV7-9 and TRBJ2-7; possible D gene TRBD1, 5 bases. CDR1 is SEHNR, CDR2 FQNEAQ, per germline (reference sequence). This CDR3 region has 12 residues. V was shortened by 5 bases and J by 7 bases, with 12 bases between the two germline ends.

The chain carries TRBV30 and TRBJ1-6; TRBD1 aligns across 7 bases. There are 13 residues in the CDR3. Germline CDR1 GTSNPN, CDR2 SVGIG (reference sequence). Trimming removed 0 bases from V and 10 bases from J; junction bases left unmatched: 3. CDR3: CAWSVTGVSPLHF. CDR3 DNA sequence: TGTGCCTGGAGTGTAACAGGGGTCTCACCCCTCCACTTT. The whole variable domain, remainder taken from reference TRBV30 and TRBJ1-6, is SQTIHQWPATLVQPVGSPLSLECTVEGTSNPNLYWYRQAAGRGLQLLFYSVGIGQISSEVPQNLSASRPQDRQFILSSKKLLLSDSGFYLCAWSVTGVSPLHFGNGTRLTVT.

This clonotype was counted ten times or more. J is TRBJ2-1 and V is TRBV13; TRBD2 aligns across 10 bases. The CDR3 is made up of 15 amino acids. V lost 5 bases and J lost 9; bases outside the gene matches: 10. Per the germline V gene, CDR1 is PRHDT and CDR2 is FYEKMQ (reference sequence). DNA for the CDR3: TGTGCCAGCAGCGGCTTGGAGCGGGAGGGCCGTGAGCAGTTCTTC. Its translation is CASSGLEREGREQFF. The full variable domain, completed using reference TRBV13 and TRBJ2-1, is AAGVIQSPRHLIKEKRETATLKCYPIPRHDTVYWYQQGPGQDPQFLISFYEKMQSDKGSIPDRFSAQQFSDYHSELNMSSLELGDSALYFCASSGLEREGREQFFGPGTRLTVL.

This clonotype was observed at least ten times. The rearrangement uses TRBV7-2 and TRBJ1-1; perhaps TRBD1 as D (6 bases). CDR1 is SGHTA and CDR2 is FQGNSA in the germline V gene. V lost 7 bases and J lost 0, with 18 bases in between. The CDR3 is 16 residues long. In nucleotides, the CDR3 is TGTGCCAGCAAAATTCGTGGGGGACAAATGAACACTGAAGCTTTCTTT. Its translation is CASKIRGGQMNTEAFF.

Turning to this clonotype: It may be a read error: a sequence one base away is much more abundant. The chain is built from TRBV6-1 and TRBJ1-2; 9 positions agree with TRBD1. CDR3 length equals 13 residues. Germline CDR1 reads MNHNS; CDR2 reads SASEGT. This CDR3 is CVSTYRDRDGYTF. As DNA, the CDR3 is TGTGTCAGCACCTACCGGGACAGGGATGGCTACACCTTC.

This clonotype was observed many times. The V gene is TRBV20-1, the J gene TRBJ2-7, with 8 bases aligning to TRBD1. V lost 2 bases and J lost 3; bases outside the gene matches: 12. CDR3 length: 16 amino acids. Germline V lookup: CDR1 DFQATT, CDR2 SNEGSKA (reference sequence). DNA for the CDR3: TGCAGTGCTAGACCCTTAGACAGGGGCGATCACTACGAGCAGTACTTC. Translation: CSARPLDRGDHYEQYF.

V gene TRBV7-9 combines with J gene TRBJ2-1; D unclear. Germline CDR1 reads SEHNR; CDR2 reads FQNEAQ (reference sequence). CDR3 length: 15 amino acids. V was clipped by 5 bases and J by 2 bases, with 13 bases between them. CDR3 sequence reads: CASSDFPGTYNEQFF. The DNA for the CDR3 is TGTGCCAGCAGCGATTTTCCCGGAACCTACAATGAGCAGTTCTTC.

This clonotype was counted at least ten times. This rearrangement joins TRBV7-8 to TRBJ2-5; D is unresolved. The V gene lost 1 base and the J gene lost 9 bases, with 6 bases spanning the gap. The CDR3 spans 11 residues. Germline V CDR1 and CDR2: SGHVS, FQNEAQ. The CDR3 sequence: CASSLVEAQYF. Here the CDR3 DNA reads TGTGCCAGCAGCTTAGTTGAGGCCCAGTACTTC.

This chain links TRBV20-1 with TRBJ2-1; D possibly matches TRBD1 or TRBD2 (5 bases each). CDR3 length: 15 residues. Trimming pared 5 bases from V and 4 bases from J, leaving 18 bases between. Per germline, CDR1 DFQATT and CDR2 SNEGSKA (reference sequence). CDR3 DNA sequence: TGCAGTGCTTCAAGAGAGGGGCGCCGATACAATGAGCAGTTCTTC. As protein: CSASREGRRYNEQFF.

In its sample, this clonotype was seen many times. The CDR3 nucleotides are TGTGCCAGCAGCGACCAACAGGAGCATGGCTACACCTTC. It is translated as CASSDQQEHGYTF. The chain links TRBV28 to TRBJ1-2; D possibly corresponds to TRBD1 (5 bases). CDR1 is MDHEN and CDR2 is SYDVKM in the germline V gene. The CDR3 is 13 residues long. V was shortened by 6 bases and J by 6 bases, with 14 bases between the two germline ends.

The gene calls are TRBV2 and TRBJ1-5; unclear D gene. The V end was cut by 1 base, the J end by 5 bases, with 12 bases between. Germline CDR1 is SNHLY and CDR2 is FYNNEI. The CDR3 sequence is 15 residues long. CDR3 DNA sequence: TGTGCCAGCAGTGAAGAGTCCCGTGGGTATCAGCCCCAGCATTTT. This codes for CASSEESRGYQPQHF.

There are many counts of this clonotype. The chain is built from TRBV20-1 and TRBJ1-4; D is unclear. Germline CDR1 and CDR2: DFQATT and SNEGSKA (reference sequence). This CDR3 contains 12 residues. Trimming left V 1 base short and J 2 bases short, with 2 bases between. The DNA for the CDR3 is TGCAGTGCTAGAGTTACTAATGAAAAACTGTTTTTT. This encodes CSARVTNEKLFF.

This clonotype has a count of ten or more. The rearrangement links TRBV13 to TRBJ2-1; D may correspond to TRBD1 or TRBD2 (6 bases each). Germline V gene sequence: CDR1 PRHDT, CDR2 FYEKMQ (reference sequence). The CDR3 spans 15 residues. Trimming pared 5 bases from V and 6 bases from J, leaving 17 bases between. CDR3 region: CASSNRDNGGNEQFF. DNA for the CDR3: TGTGCCAGCAGCAACCGGGACAACGGGGGCAATGAGCAGTTCTTC.